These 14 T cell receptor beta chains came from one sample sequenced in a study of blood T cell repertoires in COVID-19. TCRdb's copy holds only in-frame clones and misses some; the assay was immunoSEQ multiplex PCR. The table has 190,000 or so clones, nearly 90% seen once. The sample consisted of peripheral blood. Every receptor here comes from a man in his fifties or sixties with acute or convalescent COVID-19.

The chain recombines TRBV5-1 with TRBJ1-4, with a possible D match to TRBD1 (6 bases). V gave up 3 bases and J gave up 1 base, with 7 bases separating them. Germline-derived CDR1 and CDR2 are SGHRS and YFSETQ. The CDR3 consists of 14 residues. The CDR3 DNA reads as TGCGCCAGCAGCTCGGACAGAACTAATGAAAAACTGTTTTTT. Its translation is CASSSDRTNEKLFF.

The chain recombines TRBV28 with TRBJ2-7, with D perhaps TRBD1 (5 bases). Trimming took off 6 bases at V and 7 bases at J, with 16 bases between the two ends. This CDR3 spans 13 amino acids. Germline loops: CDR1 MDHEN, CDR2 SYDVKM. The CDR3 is CASSPDRGWEQYV. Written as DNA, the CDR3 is TGTGCCAGCAGCCCCGACAGAGGATGGGAGCAGTACGTC.

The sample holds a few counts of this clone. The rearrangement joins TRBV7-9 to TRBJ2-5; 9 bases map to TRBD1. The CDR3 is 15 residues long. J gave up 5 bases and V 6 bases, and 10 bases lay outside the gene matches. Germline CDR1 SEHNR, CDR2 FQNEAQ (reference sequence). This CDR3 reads CASRPPGTGHETQYF. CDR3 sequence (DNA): TGTGCCAGCAGGCCCCCCGGGACAGGGCACGAGACCCAGTACTTC.

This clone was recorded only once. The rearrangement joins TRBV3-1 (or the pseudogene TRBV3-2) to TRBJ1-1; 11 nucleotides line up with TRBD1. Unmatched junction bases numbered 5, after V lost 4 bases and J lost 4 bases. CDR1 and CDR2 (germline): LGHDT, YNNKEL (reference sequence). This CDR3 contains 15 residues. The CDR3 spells CASSLRGTGGTEAFF. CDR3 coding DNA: TGTGCCAGCAGCCTAAGGGGGACAGGGGGCACTGAAGCTTTCTTT.

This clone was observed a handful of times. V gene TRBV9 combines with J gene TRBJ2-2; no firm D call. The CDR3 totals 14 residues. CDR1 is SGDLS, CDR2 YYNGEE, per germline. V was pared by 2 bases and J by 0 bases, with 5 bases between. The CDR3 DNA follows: TGTGCCAGCAGCGTTGTTACGAACACCGGGGAGCTGTTTTTT. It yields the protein CASSVVTNTGELFF.

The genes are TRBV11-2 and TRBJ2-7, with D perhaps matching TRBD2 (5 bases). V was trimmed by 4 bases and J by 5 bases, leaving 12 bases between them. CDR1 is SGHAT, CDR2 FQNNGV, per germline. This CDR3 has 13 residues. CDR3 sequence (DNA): TGTGCCAGCAGCTCGGCACTAGGCCACGAGCAGTACGTC. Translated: CASSSALGHEQYV.

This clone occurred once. This CDR3 reads CSVEIYESSYEQYF. In DNA, the CDR3 is TGCAGCGTTGAAATTTATGAGAGCTCCTACGAGCAGTACTTC. The rearrangement links TRBV29-1 to TRBJ2-7, with D unclear. Germline V gene sequence: CDR1 SQVTM, CDR2 ANQGSEA. The CDR3 contains 14 residues. Between the trimmed V and J ends, which lost 2 bases and 0 bases, there was a span of 11 bases.

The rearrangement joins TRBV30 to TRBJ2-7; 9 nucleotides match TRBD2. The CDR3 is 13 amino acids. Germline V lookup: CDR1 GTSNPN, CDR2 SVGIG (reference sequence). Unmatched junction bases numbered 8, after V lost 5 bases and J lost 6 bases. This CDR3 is CAWGTSTSSEQYF. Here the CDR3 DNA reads TGTGCCTGGGGGACTAGCACATCTTCCGAGCAGTACTTC.

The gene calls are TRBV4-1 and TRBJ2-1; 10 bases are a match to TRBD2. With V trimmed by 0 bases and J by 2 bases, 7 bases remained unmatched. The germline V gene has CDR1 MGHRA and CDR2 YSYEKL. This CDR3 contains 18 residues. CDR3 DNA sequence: TGCGCCAGCAGCCAAGATATCCTAGCGGGAGAACCCTACAATGAGCAGTTCTTC. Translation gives CASSQDILAGEPYNEQFF.

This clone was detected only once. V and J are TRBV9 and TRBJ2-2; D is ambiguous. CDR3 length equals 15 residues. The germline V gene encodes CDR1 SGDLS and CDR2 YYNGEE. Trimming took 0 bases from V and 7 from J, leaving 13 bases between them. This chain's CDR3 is CASSVGSGRFGELFF. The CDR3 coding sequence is TGTGCCAGCAGCGTAGGGTCCGGTCGGTTCGGGGAGCTGTTTTTT.

CDR3: CASSAPGGANYGYTF. The CDR3, as DNA: TGTGCCAGCTCAGCCCCCGGGGGGGCCAACTATGGCTACACCTTC. The chain combines TRBV18 with TRBJ1-2, with D maybe TRBD1 (6 bases). The V end was cut by 5 bases, the J end by 2 bases, with 15 bases between. CDR3 size: 15 residues. Germline values: CDR1 KGHSH, CDR2 LQKENI.

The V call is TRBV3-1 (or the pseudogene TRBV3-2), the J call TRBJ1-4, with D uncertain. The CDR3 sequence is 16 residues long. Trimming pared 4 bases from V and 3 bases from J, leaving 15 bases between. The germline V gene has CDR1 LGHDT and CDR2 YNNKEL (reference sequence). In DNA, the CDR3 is TGTGCCAGCAGCCGTACCTCAAACGCGGCTAATGAAAAACTGTTTTTT. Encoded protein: CASSRTSNAANEKLFF.

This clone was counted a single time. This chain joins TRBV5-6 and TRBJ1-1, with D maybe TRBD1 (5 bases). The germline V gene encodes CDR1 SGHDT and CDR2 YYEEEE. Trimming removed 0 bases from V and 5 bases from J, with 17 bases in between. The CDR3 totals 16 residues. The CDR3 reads CASSLAVGEERTEAFF. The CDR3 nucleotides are TGTGCCAGCAGCTTGGCCGTGGGGGAGGAGAGAACTGAAGCTTTCTTT.

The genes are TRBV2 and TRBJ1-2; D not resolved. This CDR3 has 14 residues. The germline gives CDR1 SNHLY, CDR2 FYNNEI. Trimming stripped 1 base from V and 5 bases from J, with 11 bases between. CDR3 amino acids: CASSEGITGYGYTF. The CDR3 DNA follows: TGTGCCAGCAGTGAAGGGATTACGGGGTATGGCTACACCTTC.